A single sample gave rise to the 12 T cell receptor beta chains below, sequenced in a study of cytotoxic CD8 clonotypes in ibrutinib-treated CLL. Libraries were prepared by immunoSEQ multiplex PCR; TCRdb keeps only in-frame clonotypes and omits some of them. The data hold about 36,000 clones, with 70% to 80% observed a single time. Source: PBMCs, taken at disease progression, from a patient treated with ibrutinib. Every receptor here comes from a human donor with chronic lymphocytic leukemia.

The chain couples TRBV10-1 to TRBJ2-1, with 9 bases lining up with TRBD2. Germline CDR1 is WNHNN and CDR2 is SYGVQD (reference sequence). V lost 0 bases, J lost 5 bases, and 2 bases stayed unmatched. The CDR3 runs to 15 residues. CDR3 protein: CASSESLAGHNEQFF. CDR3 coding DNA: TGCGCCAGCAGTGAGTCGCTAGCGGGACACAATGAGCAGTTCTTC.

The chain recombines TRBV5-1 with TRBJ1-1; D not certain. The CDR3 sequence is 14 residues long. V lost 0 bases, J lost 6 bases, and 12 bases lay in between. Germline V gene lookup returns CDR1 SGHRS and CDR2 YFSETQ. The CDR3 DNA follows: TGCGCCAGCAGCTTGGCCCTCGGGAGGGCTGAAGCTTTCTTT. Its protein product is CASSLALGRAEAFF.

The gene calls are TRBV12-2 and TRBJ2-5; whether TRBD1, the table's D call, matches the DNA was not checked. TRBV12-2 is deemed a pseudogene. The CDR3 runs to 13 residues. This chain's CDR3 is CASRVTEQETQYF. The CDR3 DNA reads TGTGCAAGTCGCGTGACAGAACAAGAGACCCAGTACTTC.

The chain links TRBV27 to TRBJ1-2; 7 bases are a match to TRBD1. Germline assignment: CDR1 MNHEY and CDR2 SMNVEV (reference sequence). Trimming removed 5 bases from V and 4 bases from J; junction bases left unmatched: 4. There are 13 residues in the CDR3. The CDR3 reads CASSNGQVYGYTF. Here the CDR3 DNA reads TGTGCCAGCAGTAACGGACAGGTCTATGGCTACACCTTC.

CDR3 loop: CASSFDRGGNSPLHF. For the CDR3, the DNA is TGTGCCAGCAGCTTCGACAGGGGAGGAAATTCACCCCTCCACTTT. This chain connects TRBV11-2 to TRBJ1-6, with 8 bases aligning to TRBD1. Trimming at V came to 3 bases and at J to 7 bases, leaving 5 bases not matched to a gene. The CDR3 consists of 15 residues. Germline CDR1 reads SGHAT; CDR2 reads FQNNGV. The full variable domain, completed using reference TRBV11-2 and TRBJ1-6, is EAGVAQSPRYKIIEKRQSVAFWCNPISGHATLYWYQQILGQGPKLLIQFQNNGVVDDSQLPKDRFSAERLKGVDSTLKIQPAKLEDSAVYLCASSFDRGGNSPLHFGNGTRLTVT.

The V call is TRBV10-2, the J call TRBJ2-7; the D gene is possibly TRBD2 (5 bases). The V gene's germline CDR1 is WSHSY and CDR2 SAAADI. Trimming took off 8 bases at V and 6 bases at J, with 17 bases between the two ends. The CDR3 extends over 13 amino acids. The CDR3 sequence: CASREPGSSEQYF. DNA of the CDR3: TGCGCCAGCCGGGAACCCGGCTCTTCCGAGCAGTACTTC.

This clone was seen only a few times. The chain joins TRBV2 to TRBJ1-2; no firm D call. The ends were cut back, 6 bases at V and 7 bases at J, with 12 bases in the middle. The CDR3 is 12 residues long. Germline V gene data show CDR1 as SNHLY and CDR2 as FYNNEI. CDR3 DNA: TGTGCCAGCAGCCGGACCGAGGGTGGCTACACCTTC. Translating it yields CASSRTEGGYTF.

This CDR3 is CASRPPTGVADTQYF. The CDR3 nucleotides are TGCGCCAGCCGCCCCCCGACGGGGGTCGCAGATACGCAGTATTTT. The rearrangement links TRBV10-2 to TRBJ2-3; D might be TRBD2 (6 bases). There are 15 residues in the CDR3. Germline CDR1 and CDR2: WSHSY and SAAADI. Trimming shortened V by 8 bases and J by 4 bases, and 19 bases separated the two germline ends.

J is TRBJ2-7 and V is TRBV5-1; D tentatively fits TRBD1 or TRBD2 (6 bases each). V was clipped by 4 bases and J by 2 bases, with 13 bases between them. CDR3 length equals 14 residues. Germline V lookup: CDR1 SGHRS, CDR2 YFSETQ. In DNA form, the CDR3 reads TGCGCCAGCAGCCCGGGGGACACCACCTACGAGCAGTACTTC. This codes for CASSPGDTTYEQYF.

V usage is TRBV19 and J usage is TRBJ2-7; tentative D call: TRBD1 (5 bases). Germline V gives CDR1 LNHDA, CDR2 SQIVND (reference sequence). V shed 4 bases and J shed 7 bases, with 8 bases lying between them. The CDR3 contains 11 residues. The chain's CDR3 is CASSKGQEQYF. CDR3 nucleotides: TGTGCCAGTAGTAAAGGACAAGAGCAGTACTTC.

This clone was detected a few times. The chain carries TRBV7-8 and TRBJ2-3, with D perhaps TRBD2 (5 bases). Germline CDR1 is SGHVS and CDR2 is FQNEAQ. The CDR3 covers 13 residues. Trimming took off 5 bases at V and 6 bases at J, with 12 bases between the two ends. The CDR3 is CASSGPRADTQYF. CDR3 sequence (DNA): TGTGCCAGCAGCGGACCGAGGGCGGATACGCAGTATTTT.

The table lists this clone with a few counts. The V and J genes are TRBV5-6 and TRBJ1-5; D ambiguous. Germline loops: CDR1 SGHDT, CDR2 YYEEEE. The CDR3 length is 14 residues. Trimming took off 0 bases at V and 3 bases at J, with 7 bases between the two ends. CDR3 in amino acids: CASSLAGSNQPQHF. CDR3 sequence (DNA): TGTGCCAGCAGCTTGGCGGGGTCCAATCAGCCCCAGCATTTT.